These T cell receptor beta chains were read from a single sample in a study of blood T cell repertoires in COVID-19. Profiled with immunoSEQ multiplex PCR; TCRdb holds only in-frame clones, not every one. The repertoire holds approximately 300,000 clones, with roughly 80% as singletons. The specimen was peripheral blood. These receptors came from a person aged 70 to 85 with COVID-19, enrolled during active disease. Each CDR3 is given with its conserved first and last residue. The D gene is left open where the match is weak. Clone size, where shown, is once, few, many, or a class for clones that have expanded.

>TRBD2|TRBV6-2/TRBV6-3|TRBJ2-1|-|14
TGTGCCAGCAGTGATTGGACTAGTTCCAATGAGCAGTTCTTC
CASSDWTSSNEQFF
>TRBD2|TRBV9|TRBJ2-1|-|15
TGTGCCAGCAGCACGGGACTAGCGGTCTACAATGAGCAGTTCTTC
CASSTGLAVYNEQFF
>TRBD2|TRBV28|TRBJ2-5|-|14
TGTGCCAGCACCGCGGTAGCGGGGCTTAAGACCCAGTACTTC
CASTAVAGLKTQYF
>TRBD1|TRBV6-2/TRBV6-3|TRBJ2-4|-|12
TGTGCCAGCAGCACAGGGGGAAACATTCAGTACTTC
CASSTGGNIQYF
>TRBD1|TRBV5-1|TRBJ1-2|-|14
TGCGCCAGCAGCTTGGAGGGGGCGGACTATGGCTACACCTTC
CASSLEGADYGYTF
>-|TRBV6-4|TRBJ1-2|-|14
TGTGCCAGCAGTGCGTCGGACAGCAACTATGGCTACACCTTC
CASSASDSNYGYTF
>TRBD1|TRBV2|TRBJ1-6|-|14
TGTGCCAGCAGTGACAGACAGGGAAATTCACCCCTCCACTTT
CASSDRQGNSPLHF
>-|TRBV6-4|TRBJ2-1|-|14
TGTGCCAGCAGTCCCGAGCGGACGTACAATGAGCAGTTCTTC
CASSPERTYNEQFF
>-|TRBV6-2/TRBV6-3|TRBJ1-1|-|14
TGTGCCAGCAGCCACGGGGGGCGGCGCACTGAAGCTTTCTTT
CASSHGGRRTEAFF
>-|TRBV12-3/TRBV12-4|TRBJ1-2|-|13
TGTGCCAGCAGTAAAGGACAAGTCGATGGCTACACCTTC
CASSKGQVDGYTF
>TRBD1|TRBV5-1|TRBJ2-5|-|14
TGCGCCAGCAGCTTGCCGGGACAGCAAGAGACCCAGTACTTC
CASSLPGQQETQYF
>TRBD2|TRBV11-3|TRBJ2-5|-|17
TGTGCCAGCAGCTCCGGGACTAGCGGGATAGGGGTTGAGACCCAGTACTTC
CASSSGTSGIGVETQYF
>-|TRBV3-1/TRBV3-2|TRBJ2-7|-|13
TGTGCCAGCAGTCGATTTCGGGGATCCGAGCAGTACTTC
CASSRFRGSEQYF
>-|TRBV3-1/TRBV3-2|TRBJ2-3|-|14
TGTGCCAGCAGCCAATATACCTCAGGGGATACGCAGTATTTT
CASSQYTSGDTQYF
>TRBD1|TRBV6-1|TRBJ2-7|-|17
TGTGCCAGCAGTGGGGGGTCGGGACAGGGCGTGAAGGGCGAGCAGTACTTC
CASSGGSGQGVKGEQYF
>TRBD1|TRBV6-5|TRBJ1-5|few|15
TGTGCCAGCAGCCCGGACAGGGGCCGCAATCAGCCCCAGCATTTT
CASSPDRGRNQPQHF
>-|TRBV24-1|TRBJ1-2|-|16
TGTGCCACCAGTGATTTGCGACGCAGGGGCATCTATGGCTACACCTTC
CATSDLRRRGIYGYTF
>-|TRBV2|TRBJ1-1|-|20
TGTGCCAACAACCAACCAAATCGCACCGGGACACCCGTTAGAAACACTGAAGCTTTCTTT
CANNQPNRTGTPVRNTEAFF
>-|TRBV24-1|TRBJ1-5|once|15
TGTGCCACCAGTGATTCTATGACAGCAGATCAGCCCCAGCATTTT
CATSDSMTADQPQHF
>TRBD1|TRBV7-2|TRBJ1-5|once|15
TGTGCCAGCAGCTTAGACAGGGGGGGTGATCAGCCCCAGCATTTT
CASSLDRGGDQPQHF
>TRBD2|TRBV4-3|TRBJ2-2|-|16
TGCGCCAGCAGCCGGACAGCGGGGGGGCAAACCGGGGAGCTGTTTTTT
CASSRTAGGQTGELFF
>-|TRBV4-3|TRBJ1-2|once|14
TGCGCCAGCAGCCAATCGCAGGGTTCGGGTGGCTACACCTTC
CASSQSQGSGGYTF
>TRBD2|TRBV11-2|TRBJ2-1|-|16
TGTGCCAGCAGTCCAAGTGGTTCTAGCGGGGTCAATGAGCAGTTCTTC
CASSPSGSSGVNEQFF
>-|TRBV27|TRBJ1-2|medium-sized|13
TGTGCCAGCAGTTTTGAGGGTAACTATGGCTACACCTTC
CASSFEGNYGYTF
>-|TRBV5-1|TRBJ2-3|-|15
TGCGCCAGCAGCTTAAGGGGGTTGGGCACAGATACGCAGTATTTT
CASSLRGLGTDTQYF
>-|TRBV6-5|TRBJ1-5|once|15
TGTGCCAGTCGACCCCTGACAGGTGGAGATCAGCCCCAGCATTTT
CASRPLTGGDQPQHF
>TRBD1|TRBV7-8|TRBJ2-1|-|18
TGTGCCAGCAGCTCACCCGACAGGGGGTTGTTTTACTACAATGAGCAGTTCTTC
CASSSPDRGLFYYNEQFF
>-|TRBV7-2|TRBJ1-6|-|18
TGTGCCAGCAGCTTAGTCTTTCACTCGAGCTCCTATAATTCACCCCTCCACTTT
CASSLVFHSSSYNSPLHF
>-|TRBV5-4|TRBJ2-5|once|15
TGTGCCAGCAGGCCCACCGGGACACAGCAAGAGACCCAGTACTTC
CASRPTGTQQETQYF